The present TCR beta chain was sequenced within a study of PD-1 blockade in classical Hodgkin lymphoma. Study observations and caveats: It was CD4+ TCR diversity, not CD8+, that rose significantly by C4D1.

Time point indicated: cycle 4 day 1 (C4D1), after less than 7 weeks of nivolumab. After autologous stem cell transplantation all patients relapsed, and prior brentuximab vedotin exposure differed between cohorts. Patients' outcomes at their best amounted to complete response, partial response or progressive disease. Of note for this clone: What it binds is not known.

Trimming took off 3 bases at V and 6 bases at J, with 3 bases between the two ends. From germline, CDR1 is SGHAT and CDR2 FQNNGV. The CDR3 loop spans 11 amino acids. Repertoires were generated with immunoSEQ multiplex PCR, while TCRdb's copy carries only in-frame clones and drops some. The profile shows over 15,000 clones, around 81% of them singletons. Material: peripheral blood mononuclear cells (PBMCs), obtained before the fourth cycle of nivolumab. The V and J genes are TRBV11-2 and TRBJ2-1; D remains ambiguous. The clonotype comes from a human donor with classical Hodgkin lymphoma. The CDR3, as DNA: TGTGCCAGCAGCTTTACCAATGAGCAGTTCTTC. It encodes CASSFTNEQFF.